The 21 T cell receptor beta chains below come from one sample, sequenced in a study of cytomegalovirus exposure and HLA in healthy donors. PCR used 60 Vbeta primers and 13 Jbeta primers. Sequencing was performed with immunoSEQ multiplex PCR; in TCRdb, only in-frame clones are kept and a portion is missing. The sample has nearly 300,000 clones, more than 80% seen once; the top ten hold about 4%. Sequencing was done on a sample of PBMCs. These receptors were taken from a middle-aged man in good health and CMV-seropositive.

The rearrangement uses TRBV28 and TRBJ2-4, with D perhaps matching TRBD2 (5 bases). The CDR3 spans 14 residues. V dropped 6 bases and J dropped 6 bases, with 15 bases sitting between them. Germline V gene data show CDR1 as MDHEN and CDR2 as SYDVKM. The CDR3 loop is CASRTAGAGNIQYF. For the CDR3, the DNA is TGTGCCAGCAGAACTGCGGGCGCCGGAAACATTCAGTACTTC.

The table lists this clone with a count of one. The same CDR3 can be traced to other DNA sequences in this sample. The chain has TRBV5-1 and TRBJ2-2; D is undetermined. The V end was cut by 0 bases, the J end by 4 bases, with 4 bases between. CDR1 and CDR2 (germline): SGHRS, YFSETQ. This CDR3 comprises 13 residues. The CDR3 region has the DNA TGCGCCAGCAGCTTGGGGCCCACCGGGGAGCTGTTTTTT. It encodes CASSLGPTGELFF.

The rearrangement uses TRBV9 and TRBJ1-3; D is perhaps TRBD1 (6 bases). This CDR3 region has 14 residues. Per the germline V gene, CDR1 is SGDLS and CDR2 is YYNGEE. Trimming removed 5 bases at V and 5 bases at J, with 14 bases between. The CDR3 here is CASSNTGSRNTIYF. The DNA for the CDR3 is TGTGCCAGCAGTAATACAGGGTCTAGAAACACCATATATTTT.

The chain uses TRBV7-9 and TRBJ1-4; 9 nucleotides match TRBD1. The CDR3 has 15 residues. Germline CDR1 is SEHNR and CDR2 is FQNEAQ (reference sequence). Unmatched junction bases numbered 3, after V lost 1 base and J lost 6 bases. This chain's CDR3 is CASSLVWTGDEKLFF. The CDR3 region has the DNA TGTGCCAGCAGCTTAGTGTGGACAGGGGATGAAAAACTGTTTTTT.

This chain connects TRBV29-1 to TRBJ2-5, with D possibly matching TRBD1 (5 bases). The CDR3 runs to 13 residues. Between the trimmed V and J ends, which lost 8 bases and 5 bases, there was a span of 18 bases. Germline CDR1 reads SQVTM; CDR2 reads ANQGSEA. CDR3 nucleotides: TGCAGCTTCGAGCCGGCAGGGTGGGAGACCCAGTACTTC. Its translation: CSFEPAGWETQYF.

CDR3 residues: CASSEGAKSNQPQHF. The DNA of the CDR3 is TGTGCCAGCAGTGAGGGGGCGAAGAGCAATCAGCCCCAGCATTTT. V usage is TRBV28 and J usage is TRBJ1-5, with 7 bases identical to TRBD1. Germline loops: CDR1 MDHEN, CDR2 SYDVKM. The CDR3 spans 15 residues. V dropped 5 bases and J dropped 1; count of bases not matched to a gene: 5.

CDR3 DNA: TGTGCCAGCAGTTTAAGGACAGGGCCCTACGAGCAGTACTTC. Its translation: CASSLRTGPYEQYF. This sequence joins TRBV28 and TRBJ2-5, with TRBD1 identical over 8 bases. TRBJ2-7 explains the end of the DNA better; the J call may be wrong. CDR3 length: 14 residues. CDR1 is MDHEN and CDR2 is SYDVKM in the germline V gene.

This chain uses TRBV28 with TRBJ2-7; 13 bases map to TRBD2. This CDR3 spans 15 amino acids. Trimming at V came to 5 bases and at J to 2 bases, leaving 3 bases not matched to a gene. Germline CDR1 is MDHEN and CDR2 is SYDVKM. For the CDR3, the DNA is TGTGCCAGCAGTCCGGGACTAGCGGGAACCTACGAGCAGTACTTC. It translates to CASSPGLAGTYEQYF.

V is TRBV5-4 and J is TRBJ2-7; D might be TRBD2 (6 bases). Looked up from germline, CDR1 is SGHNT and CDR2 is YYREEE (reference sequence). The CDR3 has 15 amino acids. V was cut by 0 bases and J by 3 bases, with 13 bases left in between. The CDR3 region is CASSLGTTMIYEQYF. The DNA for the CDR3 is TGTGCCAGCAGCTTGGGGACTACTATGATCTACGAGCAGTACTTC.

This clone was counted a single time. The chain employs TRBV5-4 and TRBJ1-4, with 7 bases lining up with TRBD1. J was trimmed by 8 bases and V by 4 bases; bases with no gene match: 11. Germline lookup yields CDR1 SGHNT and CDR2 YYREEE (reference sequence). The CDR3 is made up of 15 amino acids. The chain's CDR3 is CASSPGGTEVEKLFF. The CDR3 nucleotides are TGTGCCAGCAGCCCTGGGGGGACAGAAGTGGAAAAACTGTTTTTT.

V gene TRBV27 combines with J gene TRBJ1-5, with no clear D. Trimming stripped 5 bases from V and 9 bases from J, with 14 bases between. The CDR3 runs 13 residues. The germline V gene has CDR1 MNHEY and CDR2 SMNVEV (reference sequence). In DNA form, the CDR3 reads TGTGCCAGCAGTACCCGTCCGGCGGGGCCCCAGCATTTT. Protein sequence: CASSTRPAGPQHF.

DNA for the CDR3: TGTGCCAGCAAATTTCTTGACAGCAACTATGGCTACACCTTC. This gives the protein CASKFLDSNYGYTF. This rearrangement joins TRBV28 to TRBJ1-2, with D tentatively TRBD1 (5 bases). CDR1 and CDR2 from the germline V gene are MDHEN and SYDVKM. The CDR3 spans 14 residues. V was shortened by 7 bases and J by 2 bases, with 14 bases between the two germline ends.

J is TRBJ2-7 and V is TRBV7-8; perhaps TRBD1 as D (6 bases). Germline CDR1 SGHVS, CDR2 FQNEAQ. The CDR3 runs to 17 residues. Trimming removed 5 bases from V and 0 bases from J, with 20 bases in between. CDR3 bases: TGTGCCAGCAGCCTGAATACGGACAGTCGAATCTCCTACGAGCAGTACTTC. It translates to CASSLNTDSRISYEQYF.

The CDR3 protein is CASSKGQGSYNEQFF. For the CDR3, the DNA is TGTGCCAGCAGCAAAGGACAGGGGTCCTACAATGAGCAGTTCTTC. The chain employs TRBV21-1 and TRBJ2-1; the D call in the table, TRBD1, was not verified against the DNA. TRBV21-1 is a listed pseudogene. The CDR3 sequence is 15 residues long.

This sequence joins TRBV27 and TRBJ2-1; 10 nucleotides match TRBD1. The CDR3 is made up of 16 amino acids. CDR1 is MNHEY and CDR2 is SMNVEV in the germline V gene (reference sequence). After removal of 6 bases from V and 1 base from J, the junction contained 6 bases not matched to a gene. This CDR3 reads CASRIGTGVSYNEQFF. The CDR3 bases are TGTGCCAGCAGGATTGGGACAGGGGTGTCCTACAATGAGCAGTTCTTC.

The chain recombines TRBV30 with TRBJ1-1, with D unclear. Trimming pared 0 bases from V and 0 bases from J, leaving 8 bases between. The CDR3 runs 14 residues. Germline assignment: CDR1 GTSNPN and CDR2 SVGIG (reference sequence). CDR3 sequence reads: CAWSVGQMNTEAFF. In nucleotides, the CDR3 is TGTGCCTGGAGTGTTGGGCAGATGAACACTGAAGCTTTCTTT.

The chain employs TRBV11-2 and TRBJ1-4; maybe TRBD1 (6 bases). Germline CDR1 SGHAT, CDR2 FQNNGV. There are 13 residues in the CDR3. Trimming stripped 7 bases from V and 6 bases from J, with 12 bases between. CDR3 bases: TGTGCCAGCAAAAGGGCAGGGGATGAAAAACTGTTTTTT. It encodes CASKRAGDEKLFF.

In its sample, this clone was seen once. The rearrangement links TRBV9 to TRBJ1-5; D is unclear. Germline V gene data show CDR1 as SGDLS and CDR2 as YYNGEE. This CDR3 comprises 15 residues. The V and J ends lost 3 bases and 0 bases respectively, with 10 bases between them. CDR3 region: CASSGGGTSNQPQHF. The CDR3 DNA sequence: TGTGCCAGCAGCGGGGGAGGTACTAGCAATCAGCCCCAGCATTTT.

CDR3 sequence reads: CASSPDSGNTIYF. The CDR3 DNA sequence: TGTGCCAGCAGCCCAGACTCTGGAAACACCATATATTTT. The chain carries TRBV7-9 and TRBJ1-3; D gene ambiguous. Germline V gene data show CDR1 as SEHNR and CDR2 as FQNEAQ (reference sequence). Trimming left V 5 bases short and J 0 bases short, with 5 bases between. The CDR3 is made up of 13 amino acids. Variable domain in full (rest from reference TRBV7-9 and TRBJ1-3): DTGVSQNPRHKITKRGQNVTFRCDPISEHNRLYWYRQTLGQGPEFLTYFQNEAQLEKSRLLSDRFSAERPKGSFSTLEIQRTEQGDSAMYLCASSPDSGNTIYFGEGSWLTVV.

CDR3 DNA: TGTGCCAGCAGCGTCGGACACAACCAAGAGACCCAGTACTTC. Residues: CASSVGHNQETQYF. V gene TRBV9 combines with J gene TRBJ2-5; TRBD1 might be the D (5 bases). Per germline, CDR1 SGDLS and CDR2 YYNGEE. The germline V and J ends were trimmed by 2 bases and 0 bases, with 8 bases remaining between them. This CDR3 has 14 amino acids.

The genes are TRBV19 and TRBJ2-5; TRBD2 matches at 11 bases. The CDR3 has 17 amino acids. The V gene's germline CDR1 is LNHDA and CDR2 SQIVND (reference sequence). V shed 1 base, J shed 2 bases, and the junction held 6 bases outside the gene matches. CDR3 in amino acids: CASSIGGLAGVQETQYF. The CDR3 nucleotides are TGTGCCAGTAGTATAGGAGGACTAGCGGGCGTACAAGAGACCCAGTACTTC.